The 18 T cell receptor beta chains listed next were all sequenced from one sample in a study of OX40 agonist ivuxolimab in advanced cancers. Generated by immunoSEQ multiplex PCR, the TCRdb table keeps only in-frame clones and is missing some. The data hold fewer than 75,000 clones, with roughly 87% observed a single time. Sequencing was performed on CD4+ or CD8+ T cells sorted from blood, taken in a trial of the OX40 agonist ivuxolimab. Receptors were obtained from an adult with an advanced solid tumor such as melanoma, head and neck, liver or kidney cancer.

The V gene is TRBV9, the J gene TRBJ1-2; the D gene is possibly TRBD1 (5 bases). Germline V gene data show CDR1 as SGDLS and CDR2 as YYNGEE. Trimming cost V 3 bases and J 2 bases, with 17 bases left between them. CDR3 size: 16 residues. CDR3 residues: CASSAGLLIQNYGYTF. DNA of the CDR3: TGTGCCAGCAGCGCGGGACTTCTAATACAAAACTATGGCTACACCTTC.

The chain couples TRBV5-1 to TRBJ2-2; weak D call: TRBD2 (7 bases). The ends were cut back, 6 bases at V and 4 bases at J, with 19 bases in the middle. The length of the CDR3 is 16 residues. The V gene's germline CDR1 is SGHRS and CDR2 YFSETQ. The CDR3 DNA is TGCGCCAGCACCAACGGGGGGCAGGGTAGCACCGGGGAGCTGTTTTTT. Its protein is CASTNGGQGSTGELFF.

In this sample, this clone turned up once. This sequence joins TRBV7-3 and TRBJ2-5; 9 nucleotides match TRBD2. The CDR3 spans 16 residues. Germline CDR1 is SGHTA and CDR2 is FQGTGA. The J segment lost 2 bases and the V segment lost 5 bases, leaving 9 bases of the junction unmatched. As DNA, the CDR3 is TGTGCCAGCAGCCTGGGACTAGCTCCCCGTCAAGAGACCCAGTACTTC. This gives the protein CASSLGLAPRQETQYF.

This sequence joins TRBV5-1 and TRBJ1-6; 11 bases align to TRBD1. The germline V gene has CDR1 SGHRS and CDR2 YFSETQ. The CDR3 is 14 amino acids. V was pared by 4 bases and J by 10 bases, with 4 bases of the junction left unmatched. The CDR3 protein is CASSPDRGRSPLHF. The CDR3 DNA reads as TGCGCCAGCAGCCCGGACAGGGGGCGATCACCCCTCCACTTT.

This chain connects TRBV18 to TRBJ2-7, with 10 bases fitting TRBD1. The CDR3 sequence is 13 residues long. Germline assignment: CDR1 KGHSH and CDR2 LQKENI. Losses at the gene ends were 4 bases for V and 4 bases for J; bases not matched to a gene: 1. CDR3 region: CASSQGQGYEQYF. CDR3 in DNA: TGTGCCAGCTCACAGGGACAGGGGTACGAGCAGTACTTC.

This clone was seen a single time. This same CDR3 is encoded by further DNA sequences in the sample. The DNA of the CDR3 is TGTGCCAGCAGCAGGGACAGGCCTGCTAACTATGGCTACACCTTC. Residues: CASSRDRPANYGYTF. V usage is TRBV5-6 and J usage is TRBJ1-2; 8 bases match TRBD1. The germline V gene encodes CDR1 SGHDT and CDR2 YYEEEE. The trim removed 4 bases at V and 0 bases at J, leaving 5 bases unmatched. This CDR3 spans 15 amino acids.

This rearrangement joins TRBV6-5 to TRBJ1-2, with D perhaps TRBD1 (6 bases). This CDR3 contains 13 residues. The germline V and J ends were trimmed by 8 bases and 5 bases, with 15 bases remaining between them. Germline V gene sequence: CDR1 MNHEY, CDR2 SVGAGI. Here the CDR3 reads CASQGGGWYGYTF. As DNA, the CDR3 is TGTGCCAGCCAAGGGGGGGGCTGGTATGGCTACACCTTC.

This chain connects TRBV6-5 to TRBJ2-1; 12 bases agree with TRBD2. The V segment lost 0 bases and the J segment 9 bases; nucleotides outside the gene matches: 6. Germline CDR1 reads MNHEY; CDR2 reads SVGAGI. This CDR3 comprises 16 residues. The CDR3 DNA reads TGTGCCAGCAGTTACTCCCTAGCGGGAGGGCCCAGTGAGCAGTTCTTC. As protein: CASSYSLAGGPSEQFF.

The chain has TRBV5-8 and TRBJ2-1; possible D gene TRBD2, 5 bases. The V end lost 4 bases, the J end lost 8 bases, and 13 bases lay between the germline ends. The CDR3 extends over 13 amino acids. Germline CDR1 reads SGHTS; CDR2 reads YDEGEE. CDR3 protein: CASSQQYGDEQFF. Here the CDR3 DNA reads TGTGCCAGCAGCCAACAATACGGGGATGAGCAGTTCTTC.

This clone has only one observation. This chain links TRBV4-1 with TRBJ1-2, with a weak D call TRBD1 (5 bases). Trimming cost V 4 bases and J 8 bases, with 20 bases left between them. The CDR3 is made up of 15 amino acids. Germline V gene lookup returns CDR1 MGHRA and CDR2 YSYEKL. CDR3 sequence reads: CASSPGRGVAGGYTF. The CDR3 DNA reads TGCGCCAGCAGCCCCGGACGGGGGGTTGCGGGCGGCTACACCTTC.

This sequence joins TRBV6-6 and TRBJ2-6; tentatively, D is TRBD1 (6 bases). The CDR3 covers 14 residues. Germline V gene lookup returns CDR1 MNHNY and CDR2 SVGAGI (reference sequence). Trimming cost V 3 bases and J 12 bases, with 15 bases left between them. DNA for the CDR3: TGTGCCAGCAGTTATTGGGGGCTCCCCGCCGTCCTGACTTTC. The encoded protein is CASSYWGLPAVLTF.

This clone was seen just once. CDR3 in amino acids: CASSPPTGPQETQYF. The CDR3 nucleotides read TGTGCCAGCAGCCCGCCGACAGGGCCCCAAGAGACCCAGTACTTC. The rearrangement joins TRBV6-1 to TRBJ2-5, with 7 bases that match TRBD1. The J segment lost 1 base and the V segment lost 6 bases, leaving 8 bases of the junction unmatched. There are 15 residues in the CDR3. Germline V gene lookup returns CDR1 MNHNS and CDR2 SASEGT.

This sequence joins TRBV7-3 and TRBJ2-1, with D perhaps matching TRBD1 (6 bases). Germline V gene sequence: CDR1 SGHTA, CDR2 FQGTGA. Trimming took off 5 bases at V and 8 bases at J, with 16 bases between the two ends. The CDR3 sequence is 14 residues long. CDR3 sequence: CASSISRDTDEQFF. The CDR3 DNA reads TGTGCCAGCAGCATCTCCCGGGACACTGATGAGCAGTTCTTC.

This sequence joins TRBV5-3 and TRBJ1-3; tentatively, D is TRBD1 (5 bases). TRBV5-3 is assigned to the ORF class and has an uncertain function. The CDR3 sequence is 16 residues long. V was pared by 4 bases and J by 0 bases, with 14 bases between. CDR3 in DNA: TGTGCCAGAAGCCGACGGGACGGGAACTCTGGAAACACCATATATTTT. The encoded protein is CARSRRDGNSGNTIYF.

The chain joins TRBV10-2 to TRBJ2-2, with TRBD2 identical over 7 bases. The CDR3 contains 15 residues. Trimming at V came to 2 bases and at J to 1 base, leaving 1 base not matched to a gene. The V gene's germline CDR1 is WSHSY and CDR2 SAAADI. CDR3 sequence (DNA): TGCGCCAGCAGTGAGGCTAGCGGGAACACCGGGGAGCTGTTTTTT. It encodes CASSEASGNTGELFF.

This clone was found once. The chain carries TRBV5-4 and TRBJ1-2; TRBD1 matches at 8 bases. The trim removed 4 bases at V and 0 bases at J, leaving 5 bases unmatched. The CDR3 is 15 residues long. CDR1 and CDR2 (germline): SGHNT, YYREEE (reference sequence). CDR3 loop: CASSTAQGANYGYTF. The CDR3 DNA reads as TGTGCCAGCAGCACGGCACAGGGGGCTAACTATGGCTACACCTTC.

This CDR3 is CASSMTGRGGYTF. CDR3 in DNA: TGTGCCAGCAGCATGACAGGGCGTGGGGGCTACACCTTC. The rearrangement joins TRBV5-4 to TRBJ1-2; 7 bases agree with TRBD1. CDR1 and CDR2 (germline): SGHNT, YYREEE (reference sequence). This CDR3 has 13 residues. V trimming: 4 bases; J trimming: 8 bases; junction bases outside the gene matches: 8.

In this sample, this clone turned up a few times. The gene calls are TRBV5-6 and TRBJ1-2, with D possibly being TRBD1 (5 bases). Germline CDR1 is SGHDT and CDR2 is YYEEEE. Trimming stripped 4 bases from V and 6 bases from J, with 16 bases between. There are 14 residues in the CDR3. The CDR3 reads CASSPPWGSDGYTF. CDR3 DNA sequence: TGTGCCAGCAGCCCCCCCTGGGGCTCCGATGGCTACACCTTC. Complete variable domain (other parts from reference TRBV5-6 and TRBJ1-2): DAGVTQSPTHLIKTRGQQVTLRCSPKSGHDTVSWYQQALGQGPQFIFQYYEEEERQRGNFPDRFSGHQFPNYSSELNVNALLLGDSALYLCASSPPWGSDGYTFGSGTRLTVV.